The 19 T cell receptor beta chains below were found in one sample sequenced in a study of siplizumab effects on memory and regulatory T cells. Sequencing was performed with immunoSEQ multiplex PCR; in TCRdb, only in-frame clones are kept and a portion is missing. Of approximately 100,000 clones in the sample, more than 85% were seen once. The sequenced material came from CD4+ T cells sorted from blood. The receptor set was obtained from a human donor in good health. Some clones in this sample may be carry-over from other donors' samples.

In its sample, this clone was seen a few times. The rearrangement joins TRBV5-1 to TRBJ2-7, with TRBD2 matching over 10 bases. J lost 3 bases, V lost 4 bases, and 16 bases had no gene match. CDR1 is SGHRS, CDR2 YFSETQ, per germline. This CDR3 has 18 residues. This CDR3 is CASSVGASGSSPLYEQYF. CDR3 sequence (DNA): TGCGCCAGCAGCGTCGGAGCTAGCGGGAGTAGCCCCCTCTACGAGCAGTACTTC.

This chain connects TRBV28 to TRBJ1-1; tentative D call: TRBD1 (5 bases). Germline values: CDR1 MDHEN, CDR2 SYDVKM. This CDR3 is built from 15 residues. V was trimmed by 4 bases and J by 4 bases, leaving 16 bases between them. In DNA, the CDR3 is TGTGCCAGCAGTTCATTGCCGGGGCGAGGCACTGAAGCTTTCTTT. Its translation: CASSSLPGRGTEAFF.

V and J are TRBV7-2 and TRBJ2-1; possible D gene TRBD1, 5 bases. CDR1 is SGHTA, CDR2 FQGNSA, per germline. This CDR3 comprises 16 residues. The V gene lost 1 base and the J gene lost 6 bases, with 16 bases spanning the gap. The CDR3, as DNA: TGTGCCAGCAGCTTAGGTCTGGGGCGCCTTGGCAATGAGCAGTTCTTC. Amino acid sequence: CASSLGLGRLGNEQFF.

This clone was seen once. The chain recombines TRBV6-1 with TRBJ1-5; no definite D call. V was trimmed by 10 bases and J by 2 bases, leaving 15 bases between them. This CDR3 has 14 residues. CDR1 and CDR2 from the germline V gene are MNHNS and SASEGT. For the CDR3, the DNA is TGTGCCACCCAGCCCCGTGCGGGCAATCAGCCCCAGCATTTT. Its translation: CATQPRAGNQPQHF.

The V call is TRBV6-5, the J call TRBJ2-5; D not resolved. The germline V gene has CDR1 MNHEY and CDR2 SVGAGI. The CDR3 runs to 13 residues. V was trimmed by 7 bases and J by 4 bases, leaving 13 bases between them. The CDR3 loop reads CASIEALGETQYF. Written as DNA, the CDR3 is TGTGCCAGCATCGAGGCATTGGGAGAGACCCAGTACTTC.

The J gene is TRBJ2-1, the V gene TRBV11-2; 8 positions match TRBD2. This CDR3 contains 16 residues. The germline CDR1 and CDR2 sequences are SGHAT and FQNNGV. After removal of 1 base from V and 2 bases from J, the junction contained 4 bases not matched to a gene. For the CDR3, the DNA is TGTGCCAGCAGCTTAGTACTAGCGGCAACCTACAATGAGCAGTTCTTC. It yields the protein CASSLVLAATYNEQFF. The full variable domain, rest sourced from reference TRBV11-2 and TRBJ2-1, is EAGVAQSPRYKIIEKRQSVAFWCNPISGHATLYWYQQILGQGPKLLIQFQNNGVVDDSQLPKDRFSAERLKGVDSTLKIQPAKLEDSAVYLCASSLVLAATYNEQFFGPGTRLTVL.

V is TRBV5-4 and J is TRBJ1-2; D is possibly TRBD1 (6 bases). The CDR3 is 15 amino acids. Germline V gene sequence: CDR1 SGHNT, CDR2 YYREEE (reference sequence). The V gene lost 4 bases and the J gene lost 4 bases, with 17 bases spanning the gap. The CDR3, as DNA: TGTGCCAGCAGCCCCCGGGGAGGAGGGGGCTATGGCTACACCTTC. This encodes CASSPRGGGGYGYTF.

The V and J genes are TRBV25-1 and TRBJ1-2; TRBD1 is a possible D gene (5 bases). Germline V gene data show CDR1 as MGHDK and CDR2 as SYGVNS. The V end was cut by 7 bases, the J end by 5 bases, with 17 bases between. This CDR3 is 14 amino acids long. CDR3 sequence (DNA): TGTGCCAGCACTCAAGGGGAGGGGAGGTATGGCTACACCTTC. Translating it yields CASTQGEGRYGYTF.

This chain uses TRBV7-4 with TRBJ2-7; 10 nucleotides agree with TRBD2. The junction had 9 bases not matched to a gene; V was cut back by 5 bases and J by 5 bases. The CDR3 has 15 amino acids. From germline, CDR1 is SGHVT and CDR2 SQSDAQ. DNA for the CDR3: TGTGCCAGCAGCGCATTAGCGGGGGGATCCCACGAGCAGTACTTC. Its translation: CASSALAGGSHEQYF.

J is TRBJ1-2 and V is TRBV7-9; D remains ambiguous. The germline V and J ends were trimmed by 5 bases and 6 bases, with 10 bases remaining between them. From germline, CDR1 is SEHNR and CDR2 FQNEAQ (reference sequence). The CDR3 length is 12 residues. CDR3 sequence reads: CASSRQEDGYTF. For the CDR3, the DNA is TGTGCCAGCAGCCGGCAGGAGGATGGCTACACCTTC.

The chain employs TRBV11-2 and TRBJ2-1, with D maybe TRBD1 (6 bases). This CDR3 comprises 15 residues. Germline-derived CDR1 and CDR2 are SGHAT and FQNNGV. Between the trimmed V and J ends, which lost 6 bases and 8 bases, there was a span of 20 bases. In DNA form, the CDR3 reads TGTGCCAGCAGTCCGATCAGGGGCTGGGGTGATGAGCAGTTCTTC. The encoded protein is CASSPIRGWGDEQFF.

In its sample, this clone was seen once. The V gene is TRBV18, the J gene TRBJ2-2, with 7 bases that match TRBD1. The CDR3 is 15 residues long. In germline, CDR1 is KGHSH, CDR2 LQKENI. Trimming cost V 8 bases and J 0 bases; bases outside gene matches: 6. The CDR3 reads CASHSRGPNTGELFF. Here the CDR3 DNA reads TGTGCCAGCCACTCGAGGGGGCCGAACACCGGGGAGCTGTTTTTT.

The chain employs TRBV18 and TRBJ2-2; D is unresolved. Germline V lookup: CDR1 KGHSH, CDR2 LQKENI. V dropped 3 bases and J dropped 5 bases, with 13 bases sitting between them. The CDR3 extends over 15 amino acids. The CDR3 nucleotides are TGTGCCAGCTCACCGCTAGATCGCCGGACCGGGGAGCTGTTTTTT. Encoded protein: CASSPLDRRTGELFF.

The chain couples TRBV19 to TRBJ1-5; D is uncertain. From germline, CDR1 is LNHDA and CDR2 SQIVND (reference sequence). The CDR3 totals 12 residues. Trimming removed 10 bases at V and 0 bases at J, with 7 bases between. CDR3: CATSGSNQPQHF. CDR3 in DNA: TGTGCCACCTCTGGTAGCAATCAGCCCCAGCATTTT.

The chain recombines TRBV5-4 with TRBJ1-2; 7 positions match TRBD1. Unmatched junction bases numbered 4, after V lost 0 bases and J lost 8 bases. This CDR3 spans 13 amino acids. Germline CDR1 SGHNT, CDR2 YYREEE (reference sequence). The DNA of the CDR3 is TGTGCCAGCAGCTTGGTAGGGGGCGAGGGCTACACCTTC. It encodes CASSLVGGEGYTF. Looking up the rest from reference TRBV5-4 and TRBJ1-2 gives the full variable domain: ETGVTQSPTHLIKTRGQQVTLRCSSQSGHNTVSWYQQALGQGPQFIFQYYREEENGRGNFPPRFSGLQFPNYSSELNVNALELDDSALYLCASSLVGGEGYTFGSGTRLTVV.

V is TRBV5-6 and J is TRBJ2-1; D uncertain. Trimming cost V 0 bases and J 5 bases, with 15 bases left between them. The CDR3 loop spans 16 amino acids. Per germline, CDR1 SGHDT and CDR2 YYEEEE. The CDR3 DNA follows: TGTGCCAGCAGCTTGGAAACCTTCGGGCGTAACAATGAGCAGTTCTTC. Translating gives CASSLETFGRNNEQFF.

V gene TRBV6-6 combines with J gene TRBJ2-7; TRBD1 aligns across 9 bases. Germline CDR1 MNHNY, CDR2 SVGAGI (reference sequence). This CDR3 is built from 15 residues. The V gene end was trimmed by 6 bases and the J gene end by 2 bases; junction bases not matched to a gene: 8. The DNA for the CDR3 is TGTGCCAGCAGGCCTAAGGGACAGGGCACCTACGAGCAGTACTTC. Its translation is CASRPKGQGTYEQYF.

This clone was detected only a few times. CDR3 bases: TGTGCCAGCAGCTCCCCGGGACAGGGACAGAACACTGAAGCTTTCTTT. As protein: CASSSPGQGQNTEAFF. The genes are TRBV28 and TRBJ1-1; TRBD1 agrees at 9 bases. The ends lost 6 bases at V and 1 base at J; junction bases unmatched: 9. The CDR3 contains 16 residues. The germline CDR1 and CDR2 sequences are MDHEN and SYDVKM.

The chain employs TRBV19 and TRBJ2-3, with a possible D match to TRBD2 (6 bases). Trimming took 5 bases from V and 6 from J, leaving 18 bases between them. The CDR3 is 15 residues long. The germline V gene has CDR1 LNHDA and CDR2 SQIVND (reference sequence). DNA of the CDR3: TGTGCCAGTAGTCCTCCGAGCGGAGGGAGGGATACGCAGTATTTT. Amino acids: CASSPPSGGRDTQYF.